Sequencing of this T cell receptor beta chain was carried out in a study of OX40 agonist ivuxolimab in advanced cancers. Some background on the complete study: The costimulatory receptor OX40 (CD134) was targeted by ivuxolimab, a fully human IgG2 agonistic monoclonal antibody. Peripheral TCRbeta sequencing aimed to test whether ivuxolimab altered TCR sequence diversity and caused clonal T-cell expansion. Patients were allowed to have had prior anti-PD-1, anti-PD-L1 or anti-CTLA-4 therapy, and 30% to 50% of the dose-escalation patients had previously received checkpoint inhibitors. The monotherapy dose-escalation portion (N of about 52 patients) of the phase I ivuxolimab trial is reported in the paper. Intravenous ivuxolimab was administered to patients every 2 weeks at six dose levels: 0.01, 0.1, 0.3, 1.5, 3 and 10 mg/kg. Of the roughly 51 dose-escalation patients, hepatocellular carcinoma was present in around 19, melanoma in around 15, renal cell carcinoma in 9 and head and neck cancer in 9. Partial responses were achieved by three dose-escalation patients, of whom one had hepatocellular carcinoma and two had cutaneous melanoma. In the dose-escalation cohort, roughly 82% of patients were male, and the mean age was roughly 60 years with a range of about 20 to 90. Study-wide conclusions, independent of this receptor: After ivuxolimab, more expanded clones were found on average in CD8+ T cells than in CD4+ T cells. In the 0.1-3.0 mg/kg groups, partial responders were among the patients with the lowest normalized peripheral clonal expansion, particularly in CD8+ T cells. At doses of 0.1 to 3.0 mg/kg, clonal expansion of both CD4+ and CD8+ blood T cells was observed from baseline to week 6. Antigen specificity was not determined for the clonally expanded peripheral T cells. Low levels of normalized T-cell clonal expansion were also seen in some nonresponding patients.

With respect to this clone: Its cognate antigen has yet to be identified. Base qualities were left out, and no much larger clone turns up one base away.

To sequence the TCRbeta CDR3 region, genomic DNA was isolated from the sorted cells. The immunoSEQ Assay was used for sequencing of TCRbeta CDR3 regions. The table comes from immuneACCESS by way of TCRdb, which keeps in-frame sequences with V and J called. Part of the clones is missing from these tables; in studies checked, under half for an unresolved V gene and the rest for unknown reasons. A total of roughly 65,000 clones appear in this sample, around 89% of them only once. More than 9% of the sample goes to the ten largest clones. The trial excluded patients who had a history of autoimmune disease or who were on systemic immunosuppression. In every dose cohort, peripheral blood was drawn for TCR sequencing at baseline, cycle 4 day 1, and cycle 7 day 1. The samples were taken from a phase I, first-in-human, multicenter, open-label dose-escalation trial of ivuxolimab. Adults with locally advanced or metastatic head and neck squamous cell, hepatocellular, melanoma or renal cell carcinoma were enrolled in the trial. Before TCR sequencing, CD4+ T cells and CD8+ T cells from peripheral blood were sorted into separate populations.

The TCR sequence derives from an adult with an advanced solid tumor such as melanoma, head and neck, liver or kidney cancer. This sample comprised CD4+ or CD8+ T cells sorted from blood, obtained in a trial of the OX40 agonist ivuxolimab.

DNA sequence: TGTGCCAGCAGTCTAGACAGGGGATCTGGGGCCAACGTCCTGACTTTC. It codes for CASSLDRGSGANVLTF. The rearrangement combines TRBV6-6 with TRBJ2-6; 8 bases in the junction line up with TRBD1. CDR1 and CDR2 were assigned from the germline V gene (reference sequence) as MNHNY and SVGAGI. V has 5 bases trimmed and J has 1 base trimmed; junction bases matching no gene number 4. Counted from cysteine to phenylalanine, this CDR3 has 16 amino acids. Only the CDR3 region is kept as DNA, spanning 48 bases read in frame from base 1.